This note documents a single T cell receptor beta chain sequence. Its antigen is as yet unknown. This CDR3 comprises 14 residues. With 3 bases removed from V and 6 bases from J, the gap between germline ends came to 9 bases. Germline V gene lookup returns CDR1 KGHSH and CDR2 LQKENI. This record comes from a study of T cell responses to AZD1222 COVID-19 vaccine. Broader study findings: Repertoires were collected only later (after the peak T cell response had occurred). Targets within unmutated variant regions were reportedly found for nearly half of spike-specific TCRs. Only a handful of AZD1222 recipients, six or seven in all, had baseline seropositivity.

Some clones are missing from TCRdb's copy, which holds only in-frame ones; the method was immunoSEQ multiplex PCR. The table shows 100,000 to 150,000 clones, with about 90% occurring only once. This receptor was taken from an adult in good health. This chain uses TRBV18 with TRBJ1-6; D ambiguous. Sample: peripheral blood, taken on day 0 of AZD1222 vaccination. CDR3 in DNA: TGTGCCAGCTCACCTCTGACATTTAATTCACCCCTCCACTTT. Translated, it gives CASSPLTFNSPLHF.